The 2 T cell receptor beta chains reported below all come from one sample, sequenced in a study of blood T cell repertoires in COVID-19. Data came from immunoSEQ multiplex PCR; TCRdb stores just in-frame clones and leaves some out. The sample has around 380,000 clones; 80% to 90% are singletons. Material: PBMCs or T cells enriched from blood (not recorded which). The receptors originated from a man aged 25 to 40 who had recovered from COVID-19.

The V call is TRBV11-3, the J call TRBJ2-3; no definite D call. V dropped 4 bases and J dropped 3 bases, with 8 bases sitting between them. CDR3 length equals 13 residues. Germline loops: CDR1 SGHNT, CDR2 YENEEA. Here the CDR3 DNA reads TGTGCCAGCAGCTCAGGTTTGACAGATACGCAGTATTTT. Its translation is CASSSGLTDTQYF.

V is TRBV27 and J is TRBJ1-2, with D unclear. CDR1 is MNHEY, CDR2 SMNVEV, per germline (reference sequence). The CDR3 is 12 residues long. V was cut by 5 bases and J by 4 bases, with 8 bases left in between. The CDR3 nucleotides are TGTGCCAGCAGTCGGTTCGGCTATGGCTACACCTTC. Protein sequence: CASSRFGYGYTF.